This TCR beta chain was captured in a study of control samples from healthy donors and cancer patients. There are 16 residues in the CDR3. V was trimmed by 6 bases and J by 2 bases, leaving 19 bases between them. Germline lookup yields CDR1 SNHLY and CDR2 FYNNEI. Using immunoSEQ multiplex PCR, the repertoire was profiled, and TCRdb retains in-frame clones only, with some absent. Here the sample spans tens of thousands of clones, 75% to 95% being singletons. The sequence came from a young woman in good health. The source material was blood. The chain couples TRBV2 to TRBJ2-5; D perhaps matches TRBD2 (6 bases). CDR3 residues: CASSMTGTASQETQYF. The CDR3 DNA sequence: TGTGCCAGCAGCATGACCGGGACTGCATCGCAAGAGACCCAGTACTTC.